Sequencing of this T cell receptor beta chain was carried out in a study of blood T cell repertoires in COVID-19. The V and J ends lost 0 bases and 3 bases respectively, with 12 bases between them. This CDR3 region has 14 residues. From germline, CDR1 is SQVTM and CDR2 ANQGSEA. Per the original methods: Reference gene primer amplification gave nucleated cell count estimates. Profiled with immunoSEQ multiplex PCR; TCRdb holds only in-frame clones, not every one. V and J calls and clone size are those listed in that table; D and trimming were worked out from the DNA. Counted here are some 300,000 clones, more than 70% occurring once; the ten biggest clones make up 2% to 2.5%.

The V gene is TRBV29-1, the J gene TRBJ2-7; D is perhaps TRBD2 (5 bases). Sample: PBMCs or T cells enriched from blood (not recorded which). The TCR originated in a woman in her sixties in a cohort exposed to, infected with or recovered from COVID-19 (not recorded which). The CDR3 bases are TGCAGCGTTGAAGATCGGGGAACCCACTACGAGCAGTACTTC. Protein: CSVEDRGTHYEQYF.